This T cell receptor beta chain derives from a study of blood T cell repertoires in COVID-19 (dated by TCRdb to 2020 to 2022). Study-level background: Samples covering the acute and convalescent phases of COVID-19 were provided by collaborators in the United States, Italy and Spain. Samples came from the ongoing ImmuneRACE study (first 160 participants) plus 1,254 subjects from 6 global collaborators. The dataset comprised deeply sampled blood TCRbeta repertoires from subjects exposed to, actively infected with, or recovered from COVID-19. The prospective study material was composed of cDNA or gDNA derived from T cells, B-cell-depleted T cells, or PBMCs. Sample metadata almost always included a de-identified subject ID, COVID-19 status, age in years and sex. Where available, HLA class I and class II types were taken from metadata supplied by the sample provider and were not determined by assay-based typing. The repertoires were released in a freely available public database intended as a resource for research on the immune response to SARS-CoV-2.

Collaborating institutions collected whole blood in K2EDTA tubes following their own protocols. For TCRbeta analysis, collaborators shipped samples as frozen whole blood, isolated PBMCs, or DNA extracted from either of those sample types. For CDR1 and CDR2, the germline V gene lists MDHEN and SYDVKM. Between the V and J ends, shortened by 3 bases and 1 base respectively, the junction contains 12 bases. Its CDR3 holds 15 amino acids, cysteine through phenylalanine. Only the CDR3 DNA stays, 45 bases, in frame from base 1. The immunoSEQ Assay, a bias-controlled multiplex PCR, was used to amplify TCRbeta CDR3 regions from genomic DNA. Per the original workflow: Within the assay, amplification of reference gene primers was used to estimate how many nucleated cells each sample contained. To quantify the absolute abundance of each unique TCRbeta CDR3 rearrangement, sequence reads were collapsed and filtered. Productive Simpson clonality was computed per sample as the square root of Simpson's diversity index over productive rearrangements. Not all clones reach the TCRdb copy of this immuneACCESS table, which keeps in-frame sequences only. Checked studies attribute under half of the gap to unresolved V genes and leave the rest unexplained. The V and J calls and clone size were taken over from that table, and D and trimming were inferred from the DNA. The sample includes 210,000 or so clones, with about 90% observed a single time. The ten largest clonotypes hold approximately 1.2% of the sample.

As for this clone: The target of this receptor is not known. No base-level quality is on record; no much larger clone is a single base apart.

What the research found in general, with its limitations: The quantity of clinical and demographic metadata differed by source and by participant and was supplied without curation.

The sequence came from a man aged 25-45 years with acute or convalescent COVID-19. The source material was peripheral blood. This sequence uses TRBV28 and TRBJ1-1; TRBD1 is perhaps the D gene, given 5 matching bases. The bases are TGTGCCAGCAGTTTTCCGGACACCGGGAACACTGAAGCTTTCTTT. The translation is CASSFPDTGNTEAFF.